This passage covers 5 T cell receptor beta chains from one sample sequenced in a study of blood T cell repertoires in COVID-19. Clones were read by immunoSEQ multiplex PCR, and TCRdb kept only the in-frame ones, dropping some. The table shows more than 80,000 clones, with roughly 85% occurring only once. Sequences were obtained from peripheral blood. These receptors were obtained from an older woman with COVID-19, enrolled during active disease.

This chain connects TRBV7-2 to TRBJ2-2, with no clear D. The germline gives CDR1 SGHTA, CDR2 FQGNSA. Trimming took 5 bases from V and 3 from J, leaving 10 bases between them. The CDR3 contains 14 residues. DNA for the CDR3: TGTGCCAGCAGCCAGACCCGGGACACCGGGGAGCTGTTTTTT. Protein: CASSQTRDTGELFF.

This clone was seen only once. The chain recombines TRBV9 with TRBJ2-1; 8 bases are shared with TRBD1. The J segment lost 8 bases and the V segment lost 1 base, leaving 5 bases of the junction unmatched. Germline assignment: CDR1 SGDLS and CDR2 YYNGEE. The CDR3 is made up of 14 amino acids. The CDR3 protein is CASSVFQGAHEQFF. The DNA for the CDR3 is TGTGCCAGCAGCGTATTCCAGGGGGCCCATGAGCAGTTCTTC.

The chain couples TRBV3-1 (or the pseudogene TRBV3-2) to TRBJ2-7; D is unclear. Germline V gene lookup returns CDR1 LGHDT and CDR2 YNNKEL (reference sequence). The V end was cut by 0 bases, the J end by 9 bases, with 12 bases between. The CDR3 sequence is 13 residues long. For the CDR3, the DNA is TGTGCCAGCAGCCAAGATGGCCAGTCGGGGCAGTACTTC. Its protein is CASSQDGQSGQYF.

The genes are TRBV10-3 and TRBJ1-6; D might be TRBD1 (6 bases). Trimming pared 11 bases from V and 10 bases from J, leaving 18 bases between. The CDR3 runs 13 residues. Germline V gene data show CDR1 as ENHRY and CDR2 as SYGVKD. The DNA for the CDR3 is TGTGCCGCTAACCGGGACACAGACTCACCCCTCCACTTT. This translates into CAANRDTDSPLHF.

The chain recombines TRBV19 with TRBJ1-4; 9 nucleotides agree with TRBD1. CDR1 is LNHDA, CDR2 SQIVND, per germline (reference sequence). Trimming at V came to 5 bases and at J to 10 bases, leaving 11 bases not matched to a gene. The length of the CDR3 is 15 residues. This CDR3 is CASSPEGTGLAKLFF. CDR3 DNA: TGTGCCAGTAGTCCCGAAGGGACAGGGTTAGCAAAACTGTTTTTT.